This T cell receptor beta chain was recovered during a study of blood T cell repertoires in COVID-19 (dated by TCRdb to the early 2020s). Describing the broader study: Samples covering the acute and convalescent phases of COVID-19 were provided by collaborators in the United States, Italy and Spain. The material from the prospective study consisted of cDNA or gDNA derived from T cells, B-cell-depleted T cells, or PBMCs. Samples were obtained from the ongoing ImmuneRACE study (first 160 participants) and from over a thousand subjects provided by 6 global collaborators. The repertoires were released in a freely available public database meant as a resource for research on the immune response to SARS-CoV-2. The sample metadata nearly always contained a de-identified subject ID, COVID-19 status, age in years and sex. Where available, HLA class I and class II types were obtained from metadata supplied by the sample provider rather than from assay-based typing. The dataset comprised deeply sampled blood TCRbeta repertoires from subjects exposed to, actively infected with, or recovered from COVID-19.

Whole blood was collected in K2EDTA tubes by collaborating institutions according to the institutions' own protocols. For TCRbeta analysis, collaborators shipped samples as frozen whole blood, isolated PBMCs, or DNA extracted from either of those sample types. There are a few counts of this clone. Its antigen remains undetermined. No base quality values were provided; no much bigger clone lies one nucleotide off. TCRbeta CDR3 regions were amplified from genomic DNA by means of the immunoSEQ Assay, a bias-controlled multiplex PCR. The study's processing was this. Nucleated cell counts per sample were estimated from amplification of reference gene primers within the assay. To quantify the absolute abundance of each unique TCRbeta CDR3 rearrangement, sequence reads were collapsed and filtered. For each sample, productive Simpson clonality was calculated by taking the square root of Simpson's diversity index across productive rearrangements. TCRdb retrieved this table from immuneACCESS and kept in-frame rearrangements only. Not all clones are present; in checked studies, unresolved V genes account for under half, and no reason is known for the remainder. The DNA gave D and trimming, while V, J and clone size come from that table. This sample comprises tens of thousands of clones, roughly 78% of them detected only once. The ten largest clones capture roughly 1.2% of the sample.

Reading from cysteine to phenylalanine, the CDR3 counts 17 amino acids. Of the read, only the CDR3 DNA is kept; its 51 bases are in frame from base 1. The germline V end is reduced by 2 bases and the J end by 3 bases; junction bases left unmatched: 9. The CDR1 and CDR2 encoded by the germline V gene are SGHRS and YFSETQ. Findings and caveats that apply to the study as a whole: Clinical and demographic metadata were provided uncurated, with the amount varying by source and participant.

The receptor comes from a woman older than 75 with acute or convalescent COVID-19. The chain is made from TRBV5-1 and TRBJ2-7; TRBD1 aligns with 12 central bases. The sequenced sample was peripheral blood. The CDR3 region has the sequence CASSFRDRGHLFYEQYF. The DNA sequence is as follows: TGCGCCAGCAGCTTCCGGGACAGGGGGCATTTATTCTACGAGCAGTACTTC.